The T cell receptor beta chain described here comes from a study of blood T cell repertoires in COVID-19. Germline V gene lookup returns CDR1 WSHSY and CDR2 SAAADI. This CDR3 is built from 17 residues. The ends lost 6 bases at V and 2 bases at J; junction bases unmatched: 16. The assay was immunoSEQ multiplex PCR, and TCRdb's table has in-frame clones only and misses some. Of about 200,000 clones in the sample, roughly 84% are singletons; the top ten hold roughly 5%. This sequence was found in an elderly woman with acute or convalescent COVID-19. The chain has TRBV10-2 and TRBJ2-7, with 7 bases identical to TRBD2. Material: peripheral blood. This chain's CDR3 is CASREALGTGGAYEQYF. CDR3 DNA: TGCGCCAGCAGGGAGGCCCTGGGGACGGGAGGAGCCTACGAGCAGTACTTC.